The present TCR beta chain was sequenced within a study of shared clonotypes between healthy human individuals. Points from the study as a whole: An effect of sequencing depth on clonotype sharing among donors was expected.

The V gene end was trimmed by 4 bases and the J gene end by 4 bases; junction bases not matched to a gene: 5. Germline CDR1 is SGDLS and CDR2 is YYNGEE. This CDR3 region has 15 residues. With respect to this clone: Its antigen is not known.

Generated by immunoSEQ multiplex PCR, the TCRdb table keeps only in-frame clones and is missing some. The profile shows 2 million to 3 million clones, over 85% of them singletons. The sequencing input was naive CD4+ T cells from PBMCs. Subset denoted: CD45RA+ positively selected. The chain carries TRBV9 and TRBJ2-7; 13 bases agree with TRBD2. This clonotype was obtained from a young man in good health. Some clones in this sample may be carry-over from other donors' samples. CDR3 bases: TGTGCCAGCAGCCCCATGACTAGCGGGAGGTACGAGCAGTACTTC. It specifies CASSPMTSGRYEQYF.